These T cell receptor beta chains were read from a single sample in a study of cytomegalovirus exposure and HLA in healthy donors. Profiling relied on immunoSEQ multiplex PCR, and the TCRdb table lists in-frame clones only, not all of them. Of 160,000 or so clones in the sample, approximately 83% were seen once. The material sequenced was PBMCs. The receptor set was obtained from a woman aged 18-29 years in good health and CMV-seronegative. The CDR3 runs from the conserved cysteine through the conserved F or W. A D gene is named only where the DNA matches it firmly. For some rows the clone size is stated as once, few or many, or as a class when expanded; others skip it.

j_call clone_size v_call d_call cdr3_nt cdr3_aa
TRBJ1-1 . TRBV5-1 . TGCGCCAGCAGCTTTGGGCGTGCTGAAGCTTTCTTT CASSFGRAEAFF
TRBJ2-7 . TRBV6-1 . TGTGCCAGCAGTGAAACTAGCACCCCTATCTACGAGCAGTACTTC CASSETSTPIYEQYF
TRBJ2-1 . TRBV25-1 TRBD1 TGTGCCAGCAGTGCCCCCGGGACAGGGTCCAATGAGCAGTTCTTC CASSAPGTGSNEQFF
TRBJ2-7 . TRBV25-1 TRBD2 TGTGCCAGCAGTGAATACGGGGGGTCGCGCTACGAGCAGTACTTC CASSEYGGSRYEQYF
TRBJ1-1 once TRBV6-1 . TGTGCCAGCAACGGACAGTTAAACACTGAAGCTTTCTTT CASNGQLNTEAFF
TRBJ1-1 . TRBV5-1 . TGCGCCAGCAGCTACGAGGGGGGGGTGAGCACTGAAGCTTTCTTT CASSYEGGVSTEAFF
TRBJ1-6 . TRBV5-1 TRBD1 TGCGCCAGCAGCTTGGGACAGGGAGGCTCCTATAATTCACCCCTCCACTTT CASSLGQGGSYNSPLHF
TRBJ2-7 once TRBV6-5 TRBD1 TGTGCCAGCAGTTACGCCCACAGGGGGGAAGCCGAGCAGTACTTC CASSYAHRGEAEQYF
TRBJ2-5 . TRBV25-1 TRBD1 TGTGCCAGCAGTGCTTCGACAGGGTTAACGAAGACCCAGTACTTC CASSASTGLTKTQYF
TRBJ1-1 . TRBV2 TRBD1 TGTGCCAGCAGTCCATCAGGGGGAGCTGAAGCTTTCTTT CASSPSGGAEAFF
TRBJ2-2 . TRBV4-1 TRBD2 TGCGCCAGCAGCCAAGATCGATCGCGGGGGGGCCTCACCGGGGAGCTGTTTTTT CASSQDRSRGGLTGELFF
TRBJ2-2 . TRBV5-4 TRBD2 TGTGCCAGCAGCTTGGAACTAGCGGCCGGGGAGCTGTTTTTT CASSLELAAGELFF
TRBJ1-6 . TRBV6-1 . TGTGCCAGCGGAAGACAGGCGGATAATTCACCCCTCCACTTT CASGRQADNSPLHF
TRBJ1-1 . TRBV4-1 TRBD1 TGCGCCAGCAGCCCCCCGGGACAGGTGAACACTGAAGCTTTCTTT CASSPPGQVNTEAFF
TRBJ1-2 . TRBV18 TRBD1 TGTGCCAGCTCACCTACTATCGATATCGACAGGGGATATGGCTACACCTTC CASSPTIDIDRGYGYTF
TRBJ2-1 few TRBV7-9 . TGTGCCAGCAGTCACAGGGCCGATGAGCAGTTCTTC CASSHRADEQFF
TRBJ2-1 . TRBV29-1 . TGCAGCTCCGGGACAAGTCGAGACAATGAGCAGTTCTTC CSSGTSRDNEQFF
TRBJ2-7 . TRBV13 . TGTGCCAGCAGCCCACCCGAGGGCGAGCAGTACTTC CASSPPEGEQYF
TRBJ2-2 . TRBV2 TRBD1 TGTGCCAGCAGTGAGGACAGGGGTGCCGGGGAGCTGTTTTTT CASSEDRGAGELFF
TRBJ2-5 . TRBV11-1 . TGTGCCAGCAGCTTATCTGGCCTCCCGGGGGAGACCCAGTACTTC CASSLSGLPGETQYF
TRBJ1-5 . TRBV6-6 TRBD1 TGTGCCAGCAGGTCCCAGGGGGCGTACAATCAGCCCCAGCATTTT CASRSQGAYNQPQHF
TRBJ2-1 . TRBV7-8 . TGTGCCAGCAGCGGTAGTTCAGGGTTTAACAATGAGCAGTTCTTC CASSGSSGFNNEQFF
TRBJ1-4 . TRBV28 . TGTGCCAGCGCACTACAGGGAGTTAATGAAAAACTGTTTTTT CASALQGVNEKLFF
TRBJ2-7 . TRBV6-5 . TGTGCCAGCAGTTACCGCACGGGTCTTCACTACGAGCAGTACTTC CASSYRTGLHYEQYF
TRBJ2-7 . TRBV11-3 . TGTGCCAGCAGCTTAGATCTCGGCGGATCCTACGAGCAGTACTTC CASSLDLGGSYEQYF
TRBJ1-5 . TRBV6-1 TRBD1 TGTGCCAGCAGTGACGAGACAGGGAGCGGCAATCAGCCCCAGCATTTT CASSDETGSGNQPQHF
TRBJ2-6 . TRBV5-6 TRBD1 TGTGCCAGCAGCCCCTTGTGGGCAGGGGGAAGTGGGGCCAACGTCCTGACTTTC CASSPLWAGGSGANVLTF
TRBJ1-5 once TRBV5-1 . TGCGCCAGCAGCGACCCAGGTCAGCCCCAGCATTTT CASSDPGQPQHF
TRBJ2-2 . TRBV30 . TGTGCCTGGAGTGCAGATGTTTCCGGGGAGCTGTTTTTT CAWSADVSGELFF
TRBJ1-5 few TRBV7-9 TRBD1 TGTGCCGGTACAGGGGATGGGGATCAGCCCCAGCATTTT CAGTGDGDQPQHF
TRBJ1-2 . TRBV4-1 TRBD1 TGCGCCAGCAGCCAAGCCCACAGGGGGGGCTATGGCTACACCTTC CASSQAHRGGYGYTF